These 32 T cell receptor beta chains share one sample of origin, sequenced in a study of T cell changes during pregnancy in multiple sclerosis. This table comes from immunoSEQ multiplex PCR, and its TCRdb copy is limited to in-frame clones, with some not included. Here the sample spans over 50,000 clones, roughly 89% being singletons. Material: peripheral blood, obtained in the third trimester of pregnancy. These receptors were collected from a female donor in good health, enrolled as a control in a pregnancy study.

The genes are TRBV30 and TRBJ2-2, with D uncertain. Trimming removed 3 bases from V and 1 base from J, with 6 bases in between. Germline V gives CDR1 GTSNPN, CDR2 SVGIG (reference sequence). The CDR3 has 13 amino acids. The CDR3 reads CAWRFRNTGELFF. CDR3 DNA sequence: TGTGCCTGGAGGTTTCGGAACACCGGGGAGCTGTTTTTT.

This sequence joins TRBV13 and TRBJ2-1; TRBD1 is a possible D gene (5 bases). CDR1 and CDR2 (germline): PRHDT, FYEKMQ (reference sequence). V lost 0 bases to trimming and J lost 8 bases, with 8 bases between them. The CDR3 has 13 residues. The CDR3 bases are TGTGCCAGCAGCTTAGGACAGGATCATGAGCAGTTCTTC. Translated, it gives CASSLGQDHEQFF. The full variable domain, in which reference TRBV13 and TRBJ2-1 provide the parts outside the CDR3, is AAGVIQSPRHLIKEKRETATLKCYPIPRHDTVYWYQQGPGQDPQFLISFYEKMQSDKGSIPDRFSAQQFSDYHSELNMSSLELGDSALYFCASSLGQDHEQFFGPGTRLTVL.

The chain employs TRBV5-6 and TRBJ1-3; no clear D. Trimming took 0 bases from V and 7 from J, leaving 17 bases between them. Germline CDR1 reads SGHDT; CDR2 reads YYEEEE. The CDR3 is 16 amino acids. In nucleotides, the CDR3 is TGTGCCAGCAGCTTGGCCGGCAGTCTAGCGGCGAACACCATATATTTT. This sequence encodes CASSLAGSLAANTIYF.

The chain uses TRBV4-3 and TRBJ2-1, with 10 bases that match TRBD2. The trim removed 0 bases at V and 4 bases at J, leaving 15 bases unmatched. In germline, CDR1 is LGHNA, CDR2 YSLEER. The CDR3 is made up of 20 amino acids. CDR3: CASSQEILSGGASGYNEQFF. CDR3 coding DNA: TGCGCCAGCAGCCAAGAGATCTTGAGCGGGGGGGCCTCGGGTTACAATGAGCAGTTCTTC.

The chain recombines TRBV19 with TRBJ2-1; 7 bases are shared with TRBD1. After removal of 1 base from V and 4 bases from J, the junction contained 4 bases not matched to a gene. The CDR3 is 15 residues long. Germline V gene data show CDR1 as LNHDA and CDR2 as SQIVND (reference sequence). The CDR3 here is CASSIGGQSYNEQFF. CDR3 bases: TGTGCCAGTAGTATAGGGGGACAGTCTTACAATGAGCAGTTCTTC.

The rearrangement uses TRBV5-1 and TRBJ1-3; perhaps TRBD1 as D (6 bases). The CDR3 is 16 amino acids. V was shortened by 2 bases and J by 0 bases, with 12 bases between the two germline ends. Germline assignment: CDR1 SGHRS and CDR2 YFSETQ. The CDR3 nucleotides are TGCGCCAGCAGCTTTCGGGGACAAATCTCTGGAAACACCATATATTTT. Translating gives CASSFRGQISGNTIYF.

V gene TRBV6-1 combines with J gene TRBJ1-5; possibly TRBD1 for D (5 bases). Germline CDR1 reads MNHNS; CDR2 reads SASEGT. This CDR3 is built from 15 residues. V was clipped by 0 bases and J by 5 bases, with 11 bases between them. CDR3 region: CASSEAGGGYQPQHF. The CDR3 DNA follows: TGTGCCAGCAGTGAAGCGGGGGGGGGTTATCAGCCCCAGCATTTT.

The chain employs TRBV5-1 and TRBJ1-4, with D unresolved. The CDR3 sequence is 15 residues long. Germline CDR1 reads SGHRS; CDR2 reads YFSETQ. The germline V and J ends were trimmed by 4 bases and 8 bases, with 18 bases remaining between them. CDR3: CASSMREPRREKLFF. For the CDR3, the DNA is TGCGCCAGCAGCATGAGGGAGCCCCGTAGGGAAAAACTGTTTTTT.

This rearrangement joins TRBV10-3 to TRBJ1-5, with 8 positions matching TRBD1. Trimming cost V 4 bases and J 0 bases; bases outside gene matches: 8. The CDR3 has 17 amino acids. CDR1 and CDR2 from the germline V gene are ENHRY and SYGVKD. DNA of the CDR3: TGTGCCATCAGTGCTTCAGGGGGCGGTAATAGCAATCAGCCCCAGCATTTT. Its protein product is CAISASGGGNSNQPQHF.

The chain combines TRBV5-4 with TRBJ2-3, with D possibly TRBD2 on 6 matching bases. Trimming stripped 3 bases from V and 4 bases from J, with 9 bases between. CDR3 size: 13 residues. CDR1 SGHNT and CDR2 YYREEE come from the germline V gene (reference sequence). CDR3 in DNA: TGTGCCAGCAGCTCCGGGACTTCAGATACGCAGTATTTT. This translates into CASSSGTSDTQYF.

The V and J genes are TRBV15 and TRBJ1-6; the D gene is possibly TRBD1 (5 bases). Trimming pared 3 bases from V and 5 bases from J, leaving 14 bases between. The CDR3 is 16 residues long. The germline V gene encodes CDR1 LNHNV and CDR2 YYDKDF (reference sequence). CDR3 DNA: TGTGCCACCAGCAGGCGAGATTGGGGCGATAATTCACCCCTCCACTTT. It specifies CATSRRDWGDNSPLHF.

The chain joins TRBV4-3 to TRBJ2-3; no clear D gene. Per the germline V gene, CDR1 is LGHNA and CDR2 is YSLEER. V was clipped by 1 base and J by 4 bases, with 12 bases between them. There are 15 residues in the CDR3. The CDR3 DNA follows: TGCGCCAGCAGCCAAGGACTCTCAAGCGCAGATACGCAGTATTTT. Protein sequence: CASSQGLSSADTQYF.

V usage is TRBV4-3 and J usage is TRBJ2-7, with TRBD1 matching 7 bases. The germline V gene encodes CDR1 LGHNA and CDR2 YSLEER. This CDR3 has 15 residues. V trimming: 4 bases; J trimming: 4 bases; junction bases outside the gene matches: 10. The CDR3 region is CASSRHHRGEYEQYF. DNA for the CDR3: TGCGCCAGCAGCCGCCACCACAGGGGCGAGTACGAGCAGTACTTC.

The chain has TRBV7-6 and TRBJ1-1; TRBD1 might be the D (5 bases). Between the trimmed V and J ends, which lost 1 base and 5 bases, there was a span of 11 bases. Germline V CDR1 and CDR2: SGHVS, FNYEAQ. The CDR3 is 14 residues long. The CDR3 protein is CASSLGQSGTEAFF. The CDR3 nucleotides are TGTGCCAGCAGCTTAGGACAGTCAGGTACTGAAGCTTTCTTT.

This clone was seen a handful of times. The chain has TRBV6-1 and TRBJ1-1; D remains unclear. V lost 7 bases, J lost 4 bases, and 10 bases lay in between. CDR1 is MNHNS and CDR2 is SASEGT in the germline V gene. The CDR3 length is 12 residues. CDR3 coding DNA: TGTGCCAGCATTCGGGTGTCCACTGAAGCTTTCTTT. This codes for CASIRVSTEAFF.

Only a few counts were recorded for this clone. The rearrangement joins TRBV7-9 to TRBJ1-6, with D possibly TRBD1 on 5 matching bases. The ends were cut back, 1 base at V and 7 bases at J, with 11 bases in the middle. Germline CDR1 is SEHNR and CDR2 is FQNEAQ (reference sequence). This CDR3 is 15 amino acids long. CDR3 sequence reads: CASSLGLGLNSPLHF. CDR3 DNA sequence: TGTGCCAGCAGCTTAGGCCTGGGGCTCAATTCACCCCTCCACTTT.

V and J are TRBV5-1 and TRBJ1-4; D not certain. The CDR3 sequence is 13 residues long. CDR1 and CDR2 from the germline V gene are SGHRS and YFSETQ. V was clipped by 8 bases and J by 0 bases, with 8 bases between them. The CDR3 DNA is TGCGCCAGTCGTGAGTCAACTAATGAAAAACTGTTTTTT. Encoded protein: CASRESTNEKLFF.

The chain links TRBV11-2 to TRBJ2-2; 8 bases fit TRBD1. The V gene's germline CDR1 is SGHAT and CDR2 FQNNGV. After removal of 5 bases from V and 1 base from J, the junction contained 9 bases not matched to a gene. This CDR3 spans 17 amino acids. The CDR3, as DNA: TGTGCCAGCAGCGTTCGAACCGGGACAGGGAACACCGGGGAGCTGTTTTTT. Its protein is CASSVRTGTGNTGELFF. Supplemented by reference TRBV11-2 and TRBJ2-2, the full variable domain reads EAGVAQSPRYKIIEKRQSVAFWCNPISGHATLYWYQQILGQGPKLLIQFQNNGVVDDSQLPKDRFSAERLKGVDSTLKIQPAKLEDSAVYLCASSVRTGTGNTGELFFGEGSRLTVL.

This clone is medium-sized. This chain uses TRBV19 with TRBJ1-6; D perhaps matches TRBD1 (6 bases). CDR3 size: 14 residues. The germline gives CDR1 LNHDA, CDR2 SQIVND (reference sequence). The V and J ends lost 3 bases and 7 bases respectively, with 10 bases between them. CDR3 in DNA: TGTGCCAGTAGTATCGGGACAAAGAATTCACCCCTCCACTTT. The encoded protein is CASSIGTKNSPLHF.

The rearrangement uses TRBV6-1 and TRBJ2-7; D is unclear. V was pared by 3 bases and J by 0 bases, with 6 bases between. The length of the CDR3 is 13 residues. The germline V gene encodes CDR1 MNHNS and CDR2 SASEGT. The CDR3 bases are TGTGCCAGCAGTGATGGCCTCTCCTACGAGCAGTACTTC. Its translation is CASSDGLSYEQYF.

The chain employs TRBV6-5 and TRBJ1-4; D unclear. Trimming cost V 5 bases and J 0 bases, with 10 bases left between them. This CDR3 region has 15 residues. Germline CDR1 MNHEY, CDR2 SVGAGI. CDR3 region: CASSLRPATNEKLFF. The CDR3 DNA reads TGTGCCAGCAGTCTGCGGCCAGCAACTAATGAAAAACTGTTTTTT.

The V call is TRBV10-3, the J call TRBJ2-5; D is ambiguous. Per germline, CDR1 ENHRY and CDR2 SYGVKD. The CDR3 contains 12 residues. V was cut by 3 bases and J by 2 bases, with 4 bases left in between. For the CDR3, the DNA is TGTGCCATCAGTGACAGGCAAGAGACCCAGTACTTC. It codes for CAISDRQETQYF.

This clone was observed once. V gene TRBV7-3 combines with J gene TRBJ1-2, with 8 bases lining up with TRBD1. The J segment lost 4 bases and the V segment lost 5 bases, leaving 9 bases of the junction unmatched. The CDR3 is 15 residues long. The germline CDR1 and CDR2 sequences are SGHTA and FQGTGA. CDR3 bases: TGTGCCAGCAGCCCGGACAGGGCGTTCGTCTATGGCTACACCTTC. It translates to CASSPDRAFVYGYTF.

This chain links TRBV7-6 with TRBJ1-3, with unresolved D. Germline-derived CDR1 and CDR2 are SGHVS and FNYEAQ. Trimming left V 1 base short and J 8 bases short, with 3 bases between. The CDR3 sequence is 11 residues long. The chain's CDR3 is CASSLGDTIYF. CDR3 nucleotides: TGTGCCAGCAGCTTAGGCGACACCATATATTTT.

This rearrangement joins TRBV15 to TRBJ2-1; tentatively, D is TRBD2 (6 bases). This CDR3 spans 18 amino acids. V lost 1 base to trimming and J lost 0 bases, with 16 bases between them. CDR1 and CDR2 from the germline V gene are LNHNV and YYDKDF (reference sequence). CDR3 amino acids: CATSRVPPSVSSYNEQFF. As DNA, the CDR3 is TGTGCCACCAGCAGAGTTCCCCCTAGCGTCAGCTCCTACAATGAGCAGTTCTTC.

Comment on this clone: At one end, the junction sequence differs from germline, possibly due to a read error. V and J are TRBV18 and TRBJ1-6, with D unresolved. Germline CDR1 KGHSH, CDR2 LQKENI. The CDR3 covers 12 residues. The CDR3 here is CASSTSNLPLHF. CDR3 DNA sequence: TGTGCCAGCTCAACTTCGAATTTACCCCTCCACTTT.

The rearrangement joins TRBV30 to TRBJ1-3, with D perhaps TRBD1 (6 bases). Germline V CDR1 and CDR2: GTSNPN, SVGIG (reference sequence). This CDR3 is built from 11 residues. V was shortened by 4 bases and J by 7 bases, with 8 bases between the two germline ends. The CDR3 bases are TGTGCCTGGAACAGGGCTAACACCATATATTTT. Translation: CAWNRANTIYF. Complete variable domain (other parts from reference TRBV30 and TRBJ1-3): SQTIHQWPATLVQPVGSPLSLECTVEGTSNPNLYWYRQAAGRGLQLLFYSVGIGQISSEVPQNLSASRPQDRQFILSSKKLLLSDSGFYLCAWNRANTIYFGEGSWLTVV.

The rearrangement links TRBV27 to TRBJ1-5; 8 positions match TRBD1. The CDR3 runs to 14 residues. Germline lookup yields CDR1 MNHEY and CDR2 SMNVEV (reference sequence). The ends lost 3 bases at V and 5 bases at J; junction bases unmatched: 3. The CDR3 DNA sequence: TGTGCCAGCAGTTTCAGGGGGCGGGATCAGCCCCAGCATTTT. Residues: CASSFRGRDQPQHF.

CDR3 sequence: CASSQKGTGVVGTQYF. As DNA, the CDR3 is TGCGCCAGCAGCCAGAAAGGGACAGGGGTTGTCGGTACGCAGTATTTT. The rearrangement joins TRBV4-3 to TRBJ2-3; 10 bases match TRBD1. After removal of 3 bases from V and 8 bases from J, the junction contained 11 bases not matched to a gene. Germline lookup yields CDR1 LGHNA and CDR2 YSLEER. The CDR3 has 16 amino acids.

The genes are TRBV18 and TRBJ2-7; 7 bases fit TRBD2. Germline V gene lookup returns CDR1 KGHSH and CDR2 LQKENI. V trimming: 0 bases; J trimming: 7 bases; junction bases outside the gene matches: 3. This CDR3 spans 13 amino acids. The CDR3 is CASSPPGGEEQYF. The CDR3 DNA follows: TGTGCCAGCTCACCACCGGGAGGGGAAGAGCAGTACTTC.

The V call is TRBV25-1, the J call TRBJ1-2; TRBD1 is a possible D gene (5 bases). Germline V gene lookup returns CDR1 MGHDK and CDR2 SYGVNS. V shed 4 bases and J shed 8 bases, with 20 bases lying between them. There are 15 residues in the CDR3. CDR3 bases: TGTGCCAGCAGTGCCCCGAGACAGATGTTTATGGGCTACACCTTC. Amino acid sequence: CASSAPRQMFMGYTF.

The rearrangement uses TRBV2 and TRBJ2-5, with 8 bases aligning to TRBD1. V lost 4 bases to trimming and J lost 5 bases; unmatched junction nucleotides: 6. CDR3 length equals 14 residues. Germline V lookup: CDR1 SNHLY, CDR2 FYNNEI. CDR3 nucleotides: TGTGCCAGCAGTGGGCAGGGGGCGTGGGAGACCCAGTACTTC. Translating gives CASSGQGAWETQYF.